These T cell receptor beta chains were read from a single sample in a study of T cell responses to AZD1222 COVID-19 vaccine. Profiled with immunoSEQ multiplex PCR; TCRdb holds only in-frame clones, not every one. The sample contains fewer than 200,000 clones, about 90% of which appear only once. The specimen was peripheral blood, collected on day 0 of AZD1222 vaccination. These receptors were taken from an adult in good health. The CDR3 runs from the conserved cysteine through the conserved F or W. Each record gives: D gene, J gene, V gene, clone size, CDR3 DNA, CDR3 protein. D genes are given only for firm matches. Clone sizes are given selectively: once, few, many, or a class where the clone is expanded.

TRBD2 | TRBJ2-1 | TRBV3-1/TRBV3-2 | . | TGTGCCAGCAGCCATTTACTGACTAGCGGGGGAAGTGAGCAGTTCTTC | CASSHLLTSGGSEQFF
TRBD1 | TRBJ2-7 | TRBV13 | . | TGTGCCAGCAGCTTGACAGGGGGCGGCTACGAGCAGTACTTC | CASSLTGGGYEQYF
TRBD1 | TRBJ2-5 | TRBV11-3 | . | TGTGCCAGCAGCCCTGACAGGGAACAGACCCAGTACTTC | CASSPDREQTQYF
. | TRBJ1-5 | TRBV27 | . | TGTGCCAGCAGTTTATCCAGGAACACTCAGCCCCAGCATTTT | CASSLSRNTQPQHF
. | TRBJ1-1 | TRBV19 | . | TGTGCCAGTCGCTTTCTCGGGGTCACTGAAGCTTTCTTT | CASRFLGVTEAFF
. | TRBJ2-1 | TRBV7-3 | . | TGTGCCAAAACAAAGGCTAGGAGCGAGTGGAATGAGCAGTTCTTC | CAKTKARSEWNEQFF
TRBD2 | TRBJ2-2 | TRBV3-1/TRBV3-2 | once | TGTGCCAGCAGAGACTCCTTTCTAGCGGGAGAAGACACCGGGGAGCTGTTTTTT | CASRDSFLAGEDTGELFF
. | TRBJ2-1 | TRBV27 | . | TGTGCCAGCAGTCTCTCCAGGGGTAGACCGTACAATGAGCAGTTCTTC | CASSLSRGRPYNEQFF
. | TRBJ2-7 | TRBV28 | . | TGTGCCAGCAGTCCGACCCTCTACGAGCAGTACTTC | CASSPTLYEQYF
. | TRBJ2-7 | TRBV19 | few | TGTGCCAGTAGTCCCATGGAAGTTTCCTACGAGCAGTACTTC | CASSPMEVSYEQYF
. | TRBJ1-1 | TRBV2 | . | TGTGCCAGCAAACCCAGGGAGGACACTGAAGCTTTCTTT | CASKPREDTEAFF
. | TRBJ1-1 | TRBV9 | . | TGTGCCAGCAGCGTCGTGACAGGGAACACTGAAGCTTTCTTT | CASSVVTGNTEAFF
TRBD1 | TRBJ1-1 | TRBV28 | . | TGTGCCAGCAGTTTTTTGGGAGGACAGGGTAACACTGAAGCTTTCTTT | CASSFLGGQGNTEAFF
. | TRBJ1-5 | TRBV28 | . | TGTGCCAGCAGAAGACCAGTCTATAGCAATCAGCCCCAGCATTTT | CASRRPVYSNQPQHF
. | TRBJ1-1 | TRBV9 | . | TGTGCCAGCCTTCGCACGGGGGCGGGGAACACTGAAGCTTTCTTT | CASLRTGAGNTEAFF
. | TRBJ2-1 | TRBV28 | . | TGTGCCAGTACCGAGGGGGGCTATTACAATGAGCAGTTCTTC | CASTEGGYYNEQFF
. | TRBJ1-2 | TRBV6-5 | . | TGTGCCAGCAGTTACGAGGCGACATCCGGCGGCTACACCTTC | CASSYEATSGGYTF
TRBD2 | TRBJ2-1 | TRBV11-3 | few | TGTGCCAGCAGCTTAGGGGTAGGGACTAGCGGGAGCGGCTACAATGAGCAGTTCTTC | CASSLGVGTSGSGYNEQFF
. | TRBJ1-1 | TRBV9 | . | TGTGCCAGCAGCGCCCTTCGACAGGCGAACACTGAAGCTTTCTTT | CASSALRQANTEAFF
TRBD1 | TRBJ2-3 | TRBV7-3 | . | TGTGCCAGCAGCTCGGGACCCGGACAGGGGGACGGAGATACGCAGTATTTT | CASSSGPGQGDGDTQYF
. | TRBJ1-5 | TRBV6-6 | few | TGTGCCAGCAGTTACAATCCACAGGCTAATCAGCCCCAGCATTTT | CASSYNPQANQPQHF
TRBD1 | TRBJ2-3 | TRBV6-4 | . | TGTGCCAGCAGATTCTGGTTGGGGACAGGGGAAAATACGCAGTATTTT | CASRFWLGTGENTQYF
. | TRBJ1-1 | TRBV19 | once | TGTGCCAGTAGTATGGGGGACGGTATGAACACTGAAGCTTTCTTT | CASSMGDGMNTEAFF
TRBD1 | TRBJ1-2 | TRBV10-3 | . | TGTGCCATCAGCGACGGCTACAGGGGAAACGGGAACGGCTACACCTTC | CAISDGYRGNGNGYTF
. | TRBJ2-1 | TRBV5-4 | . | TGTGCCAGCAGCTTGGGTACCAATGAGCAGTTCTTC | CASSLGTNEQFF
. | TRBJ2-7 | TRBV27 | . | TGTGCCAGCAGCTTCGGAGGGGCGGGTTACGAGCAGTACTTC | CASSFGGAGYEQYF
TRBD2 | TRBJ2-2 | TRBV6-5 | . | TGTGCCAGCAGAAGGGACTACAACACCGGGGAGCTGTTTTTT | CASRRDYNTGELFF
. | TRBJ2-5 | TRBV5-1 | once | TGCGCCAGCAGCGTCCATAGCACAGGAGCCGAGACCCAGTACTTC | CASSVHSTGAETQYF
TRBD1 | TRBJ1-5 | TRBV27 | . | TGTGCCAGCAGCGTGGGACAGGGGGCGGATCAGCCCCAGCATTTT | CASSVGQGADQPQHF
. | TRBJ1-5 | TRBV28 | once | TGTGCCAGCAGCCAGCCATATAGCAATCAGCCCCAGCATTTT | CASSQPYSNQPQHF
TRBD1 | TRBJ1-1 | TRBV10-3 | . | TGTGCCATCAGCCAGGGGGGACTGTATACTGAAGCTTTCTTT | CAISQGGLYTEAFF
. | TRBJ2-7 | TRBV12-5 | . | TGTGCTAGTGGTTGGACGGTTTACGAGCAGTACTTC | CASGWTVYEQYF
TRBD2 | TRBJ2-1 | TRBV9 | few | TGTGCCAGCAGCTTAGCGGGAGAGCGCAATGAGCAGTTCTTC | CASSLAGERNEQFF
TRBD2 | TRBJ2-7 | TRBV11-2 | few | TGTGCCAGCAGCTTAGAGTCGGGACTAGCGGTTTTACAGTACTTC | CASSLESGLAVLQYF
TRBD2 | TRBJ2-1 | TRBV5-1 | . | TGCGCCAGCAGCTTGGGGCTAGCGGGGGTTTATGAGCAGTTCTTC | CASSLGLAGVYEQFF
TRBD1 | TRBJ2-5 | TRBV5-1 | . | TGCGCCAGCAGCTTACAGGGGGCGTGGGAGGAGACCCAGTACTTC | CASSLQGAWEETQYF
. | TRBJ2-2 | TRBV7-2 | . | TGTGCCAGCAGCTTATCCATCGCGAACACCGGGGAGCTGTTTTTT | CASSLSIANTGELFF
TRBD2 | TRBJ2-2 | TRBV29-1 | . | TGCAGCGCCCGACCGCGGGGGGACACCGGGGAGCTGTTTTTT | CSARPRGDTGELFF
TRBD1 | TRBJ1-2 | TRBV7-9 | . | TGTGCCAGCAGCCTACCGGGACAGGGATCTATGCTTCCTAACTATGGCTACACCTTC | CASSLPGQGSMLPNYGYTF
. | TRBJ1-1 | TRBV19 | once | TGTGCCAGTAGTGAAGGAAGAACTGAAGCTTTCTTT | CASSEGRTEAFF
. | TRBJ2-6 | TRBV18 | once | TGTGCCAGCTCACCAACGGTCTCTGGGGCCAACGTCCTGACTTTC | CASSPTVSGANVLTF
. | TRBJ1-5 | TRBV24-1 | . | TGTGCCACCGGCCGGTCGTATAGCAATCAGCCCCAGCATTTT | CATGRSYSNQPQHF
. | TRBJ2-2 | TRBV10-1 | once | TGCGCCAGCAGTGGGACATACACCGGGGAGCTGTTTTTT | CASSGTYTGELFF
. | TRBJ1-2 | TRBV4-2 | few | TGTGCCACCACCGCCCTGGGGCAGGGACGCGGCTACACCTTC | CATTALGQGRGYTF
. | TRBJ1-3 | TRBV9 | . | TGTGCCAGCAGCGTAGAAGGGGGGGGCCCCTTCTCTGGAAACACCATATATTTT | CASSVEGGGPFSGNTIYF
TRBD1 | TRBJ1-1 | TRBV28 | once | TGTGCCAGCAGCCAGCGGACAGGGGACACTGAAGCTTTCTTT | CASSQRTGDTEAFF
. | TRBJ1-2 | TRBV28 | . | TGTGCCAGCAGCCTTAAATTGAGGGGCTACACCTTC | CASSLKLRGYTF
TRBD1 | TRBJ1-6 | TRBV11-2 | few | TGTGCCAGCAGCTCGACAGGGACTTTGAATTCACCCCTCCACTTT | CASSSTGTLNSPLHF
. | TRBJ2-5 | TRBV7-6 | . | TGTGCCAGCAGCCACACACCCGCGACGGCAAGAGCTCCAGAGACCCAGTACTTC | CASSHTPATARAPETQYF
TRBD1 | TRBJ1-1 | TRBV10-3 | . | TGTGCCATCAGTCAACAGGGGCGAAATGAAGCTTTCTTT | CAISQQGRNEAFF
. | TRBJ2-2 | TRBV4-1 | . | TGCGCCAGCAGCCTTTCTAGCGGGGAGCTGTTTTTT | CASSLSSGELFF
. | TRBJ1-5 | TRBV7-8 | . | TGTGCCAGCAGCTTAGATGGCAGTTATCAGCCCCAGCATTTT | CASSLDGSYQPQHF